This passage covers 15 T cell receptor beta chains from one sample sequenced in a study of shared clonotypes between healthy human individuals. Using immunoSEQ multiplex PCR, the repertoire was profiled, and TCRdb retains in-frame clones only, with some absent. This sample carries 490,000 or so clones, around 80% of them seen once, and the ten largest clones take around 12%. Sequencing was carried out using PBMCs. The receptors shown here come from a woman between 40 and 50 years old in good health. Some clones in this sample may be carry-over from other donors' samples.

The V call is TRBV14, the J call TRBJ2-1; 10 nucleotides line up with TRBD2. The CDR3 sequence is 16 residues long. J lost 8 bases, V lost 0 bases, and 7 bases had no gene match. Per the germline V gene, CDR1 is SGHDN and CDR2 is FVKESK. The CDR3 reads CASSQDWGLAMDEQFF. Written as DNA, the CDR3 is TGTGCCAGCAGCCAAGATTGGGGACTAGCGATGGATGAGCAGTTCTTC.

The chain joins TRBV7-3 to TRBJ2-2, with TRBD2 as a possible D gene (5 bases). This CDR3 is built from 15 residues. V was pared by 1 base and J by 3 bases, with 9 bases between. Germline CDR1 and CDR2: SGHTA and FQGTGA. The CDR3 DNA reads TGTGCCAGCAGCTTAAAGCTAGCCGACACCGGGGAGCTGTTTTTT. Protein sequence: CASSLKLADTGELFF.

V usage is TRBV2 and J usage is TRBJ1-5, with D possibly being TRBD1 (5 bases). The germline gives CDR1 SNHLY, CDR2 FYNNEI. The length of the CDR3 is 18 residues. The CDR3 here is CASPILGGTPYSNQPQHF. The DNA for the CDR3 is TGTGCGTCCCCCATCCTCGGGGGTACCCCTTATAGCAATCAGCCCCAGCATTTT.

This chain links TRBV25-1 with TRBJ1-1; TRBD1 agrees at 7 bases. In germline, CDR1 is MGHDK, CDR2 SYGVNS. The CDR3 length is 14 residues. J gave up 5 bases and V 2 bases, and 5 bases lay outside the gene matches. The DNA for the CDR3 is TGTGCCAGCAGTGAACAGGGGGTCTGGACTGAAGCTTTCTTT. Protein: CASSEQGVWTEAFF.

The rearrangement links TRBV25-1 to TRBJ1-5; D may be TRBD1 (6 bases). Trimming cost V 7 bases and J 4 bases, with 17 bases left between them. Germline assignment: CDR1 MGHDK and CDR2 SYGVNS. The CDR3 extends over 15 amino acids. The CDR3 loop reads CASTPDRLYNQPQHF. CDR3 in DNA: TGTGCCAGCACTCCCGACAGGCTCTATAATCAGCCCCAGCATTTT.

CDR3 DNA: TGCGCCAGCAGTGAGTCGACTGGGGCAGGGGGGACCCAGTACTTC. Translation gives CASSESTGAGGTQYF. The chain carries TRBV10-1 and TRBJ2-5; 7 bases align to TRBD1. The CDR3 runs to 15 residues. Germline assignment: CDR1 WNHNN and CDR2 SYGVQD (reference sequence). V gave up 0 bases and J gave up 7 bases; unmatched junction bases: 8.

The chain carries TRBV5-1 and TRBJ2-2; D possibly matches TRBD1 or TRBD2 (5 bases each). CDR3 length: 14 residues. Deletions cut 4 bases from V and 1 base from J, with 8 bases between. The germline V gene has CDR1 SGHRS and CDR2 YFSETQ. The CDR3 loop reads CASSTGRNTGELFF. The CDR3 DNA is TGCGCCAGCAGCACGGGACGGAACACCGGGGAGCTGTTTTTT.

The sample holds a few counts of this clone. The CDR3 loop is CASSGQGRISGELFF. The CDR3 bases are TGTGCCAGCAGTGGACAGGGTCGCATATCCGGGGAGCTGTTTTTT. The genes are TRBV2 and TRBJ2-2; TRBD1 matches 7 bases. V lost 4 bases to trimming and J lost 6 bases; unmatched junction nucleotides: 8. Germline lookup yields CDR1 SNHLY and CDR2 FYNNEI. This CDR3 has 15 amino acids. Full variable domain (missing parts from reference TRBV2 and TRBJ2-2): EPEVTQTPSHQVTQMGQEVILRCVPISNHLYFYWYRQILGQKVEFLVSFYNNEISEKSEIFDDQFSVERPDGSNFTLKIRSTKLEDSAMYFCASSGQGRISGELFFGEGSRLTVL.

This clone was detected ten times or more. V usage is TRBV5-5 and J usage is TRBJ1-5; no firm D call. V lost 2 bases and J lost 5, with 11 bases in between. This CDR3 has 14 amino acids. CDR1 and CDR2 (germline): SGHKS, YYEKEE (reference sequence). CDR3 in DNA: TGTGCCAGCAGCTTAAGGACGGAACATCAGCCCCAGCATTTT. The encoded protein is CASSLRTEHQPQHF.

This sequence joins TRBV11-2 and TRBJ1-4; D is possibly TRBD1 (6 bases). Germline values: CDR1 SGHAT, CDR2 FQNNGV. The CDR3 loop spans 16 amino acids. Deletions cut 6 bases from V and 8 bases from J, with 22 bases between. The CDR3 loop reads CASSSESGTQKEKLFF. CDR3 coding DNA: TGTGCCAGCAGTTCAGAGTCTGGGACACAGAAAGAAAAACTGTTTTTT.

About this clone itself: The junction departs from the called germline gene at one end, perhaps through a read error. At the DNA level, this CDR3 is encoded by other sequences in the same sample as well. The chain links TRBV5-1 to TRBJ2-5; a possible D gene is TRBD1 (6 bases). The CDR3 loop spans 14 amino acids. CDR1 is SGHRS and CDR2 is YFSETQ in the germline V gene. As DNA, the CDR3 is TGTGCCAGCAGCTCCGTCTTGGGGGCGCGGACCCAGTACTTC. This sequence encodes CASSSVLGARTQYF.

The chain is built from TRBV29-1 and TRBJ2-5; D gene uncertain. The assigned J gene may be wrong: the sequence end matches TRBJ2-7 better. The germline CDR1 and CDR2 sequences are SQVTM and ANQGSEA. The CDR3 loop spans 12 amino acids. CDR3 bases: TGCAGCGTTGGGAGTGGTGGGCACGAGCAGTACTTC. Protein: CSVGSGGHEQYF.

The J gene is TRBJ2-1, the V gene TRBV7-9, with 9 positions matching TRBD1. Trimming took 5 bases from V and 4 from J; bases not matched to a gene: 6. The length of the CDR3 is 15 residues. The germline V gene encodes CDR1 SEHNR and CDR2 FQNEAQ (reference sequence). CDR3 in DNA: TGTGCCAGCAGCCTCGGGACAGGGAGATACAATGAGCAGTTCTTC. Its protein is CASSLGTGRYNEQFF.

This rearrangement joins TRBV30 to TRBJ2-2; D uncertain. This CDR3 region has 15 residues. The V end lost 7 bases, the J end lost 2 bases, and 17 bases lay between the germline ends. Germline V gene data show CDR1 as GTSNPN and CDR2 as SVGIG (reference sequence). CDR3 in DNA: TGTGCCTCTCCGGCCATGTGGGGAAACACCGGGGAGCTGTTTTTT. It is translated as CASPAMWGNTGELFF.

The rearrangement uses TRBV5-1 and TRBJ2-3; 9 nucleotides align to TRBD1. This CDR3 spans 14 amino acids. After removal of 3 bases from V and 6 bases from J, the junction contained 5 bases not matched to a gene. In germline, CDR1 is SGHRS, CDR2 YFSETQ. The CDR3 DNA sequence: TGCGCCAGCAGCTCTGGGACAGGGAGCGATACGCAGTATTTT. Translated: CASSSGTGSDTQYF.